This paragraph covers one T cell receptor beta chain sequence. Its specificity is not known. The source of the sample is a study of T cell responses to AZD1222 COVID-19 vaccine. Study-wide results and limits: Researchers took repertoire samples only after the peak T cell response had come. Spike-specific TCR breadth and depth both grew after two AZD1222 doses. Females outnumbered males among donors, who were mostly white British; clonal diversity was possibly underestimated.

Repertoires were generated with immunoSEQ multiplex PCR, while TCRdb's copy carries only in-frame clones and drops some. The sample contains some 200,000 clones, roughly 91% of which appear only once. The specimen comprised peripheral blood, sampled 28 days after the second AZD1222 dose. This TCR derives from an adult who received the AZD1222 COVID-19 vaccine.

The CDR3 here is CASSQVTGSGANVLTF. The CDR3 DNA reads as TGCGCCAGCAGCCAAGTGACGGGCTCTGGGGCCAACGTCCTGACTTTC. The chain employs TRBV4-3 and TRBJ2-6; D not resolved. The CDR3 spans 16 residues. Germline V gives CDR1 LGHNA, CDR2 YSLEER. The V gene lost 1 base and the J gene lost 0 bases, with 7 bases spanning the gap.